A single sample is the source of the 23 T cell receptor beta chains below, sequenced in a study of blood T cell repertoires in COVID-19. Data came from immunoSEQ multiplex PCR; TCRdb stores just in-frame clones and leaves some out. The top ten clones hold 1.2% to 1.5% of a sample with about 430,000 clones, about 88% of them seen once. The sequenced material came from PBMCs or T cells enriched from blood (not recorded which). The source is a woman aged 18-29 years who had been exposed to COVID-19.

V gene TRBV2 combines with J gene TRBJ2-7; no definite D call. The germline gives CDR1 SNHLY, CDR2 FYNNEI. CDR3 length: 13 amino acids. V was shortened by 6 bases and J by 2 bases, with 11 bases between the two germline ends. The CDR3 region is CASSPDTTYEQYF. The CDR3 DNA is TGTGCCAGCAGCCCCGACACCACCTACGAGCAGTACTTC.

The chain employs TRBV6-5 and TRBJ1-2; D gene unclear. V lost 2 bases to trimming and J lost 0 bases, with 7 bases between them. CDR3 length: 14 amino acids. CDR1 and CDR2 (germline): MNHEY, SVGAGI. The CDR3 reads CASSYSRSNYGYTF. The CDR3 region has the DNA TGTGCCAGCAGTTACAGCCGCTCTAACTATGGCTACACCTTC.

The rearrangement uses TRBV5-1 and TRBJ2-3, with D perhaps matching TRBD1 (6 bases). The CDR3 covers 15 residues. Germline lookup yields CDR1 SGHRS and CDR2 YFSETQ. V lost 1 base and J 2 bases, leaving 11 bases between the germline ends. The CDR3 reads CASSLTGLPTDTQYF. In DNA, the CDR3 is TGCGCCAGCAGCTTGACAGGGCTACCCACAGATACGCAGTATTTT.

The V call is TRBV24-1, the J call TRBJ1-2; TRBD1 agrees at 8 bases. Germline V gene data show CDR1 as KGHDR and CDR2 as SFDVKD. Germline trimming cut 3 bases from V and 8 bases from J; bases unmatched to any gene: 10. The CDR3 spans 15 residues. The CDR3 nucleotides are TGTGCCACCAGTGATAGGGGGACAGGTAGTGGCGGCTACACCTTC. Protein: CATSDRGTGSGGYTF.

This clone was counted once. The chain joins TRBV6-5 to TRBJ1-5; 7 bases are a match to TRBD1. Per the germline V gene, CDR1 is MNHEY and CDR2 is SVGAGI. Trimming cost V 4 bases and J 3 bases; bases outside gene matches: 3. This CDR3 has 14 residues. The CDR3 DNA is TGTGCCAGCAGTTCCACAGGGGCCAATCAGCCCCAGCATTTT. Its protein product is CASSSTGANQPQHF.

The V and J genes are TRBV4-3 and TRBJ2-3, with 8 nucleotides matching TRBD1. This CDR3 spans 18 amino acids. Per germline, CDR1 LGHNA and CDR2 YSLEER. Trimming cost V 0 bases and J 0 bases; bases outside gene matches: 8. CDR3 amino acids: CASSQERGQVFSTDTQYF. CDR3 nucleotide sequence: TGCGCCAGCAGCCAAGAGAGGGGACAGGTTTTCAGCACAGATACGCAGTATTTT.

V is TRBV5-8 and J is TRBJ1-5; D possibly corresponds to TRBD1 (6 bases). Germline loops: CDR1 SGHTS, CDR2 YDEGEE. The CDR3 is 15 amino acids. Trimming shortened V by 2 bases and J by 1 base, and 10 bases separated the two germline ends. CDR3 bases: TGTGCCAGCAGCTTACAAACAGGGAGCAATCAGCCCCAGCATTTT. Its protein product is CASSLQTGSNQPQHF.

The V gene is TRBV6-1, the J gene TRBJ1-2; 8 bases are shared with TRBD1. V dropped 1 base and J dropped 4; count of bases not matched to a gene: 5. CDR3 length equals 15 residues. Per the germline V gene, CDR1 is MNHNS and CDR2 is SASEGT. The CDR3 loop is CASSEGAGGRYGYTF. Here the CDR3 DNA reads TGTGCCAGCAGTGAAGGGGCAGGGGGCCGCTATGGCTACACCTTC.

The chain is built from TRBV15 and TRBJ2-5; 12 bases map to TRBD2. CDR1 LNHNV and CDR2 YYDKDF come from the germline V gene (reference sequence). J was trimmed by 5 bases and V by 3 bases; bases with no gene match: 7. The CDR3 sequence is 16 residues long. The CDR3 loop is CATSSNRLAGDETQYF. The DNA of the CDR3 is TGTGCCACCAGCAGCAACCGACTAGCGGGAGACGAGACCCAGTACTTC.

The chain joins TRBV7-9 to TRBJ2-1; possible D gene TRBD2, 7 bases. Trimming shortened V by 4 bases and J by 7 bases, and 14 bases separated the two germline ends. The CDR3 covers 14 residues. Germline V gene lookup returns CDR1 SEHNR and CDR2 FQNEAQ (reference sequence). The CDR3 bases are TGTGCCAGCAGCTGGAGGGGGGGGCTAAATGAGCAGTTCTTC. Protein: CASSWRGGLNEQFF.

The rearrangement uses TRBV6-2 or TRBV6-3 and TRBJ1-5, with 9 bases matching TRBD1. The CDR3 sequence is 14 residues long. CDR1 MNHEY and CDR2 SVGEGT come from the germline V gene. V shed 7 bases, J shed 6 bases, and the junction held 7 bases outside the gene matches. The CDR3 protein is CASTPGTGSQPQHF. CDR3 nucleotides: TGTGCCAGCACCCCCGGGACAGGGAGTCAGCCCCAGCATTTT.

The chain uses TRBV2 and TRBJ2-7; a possible D gene is TRBD2 (6 bases). This CDR3 has 12 amino acids. Trimming cost V 4 bases and J 6 bases, with 10 bases left between them. The germline CDR1 and CDR2 sequences are SNHLY and FYNNEI. The CDR3: CASSVGGAEQYF. CDR3 bases: TGTGCCAGCAGTGTGGGGGGAGCCGAGCAGTACTTC.

The chain recombines TRBV2 with TRBJ2-7; 14 bases are a match to TRBD2. V shed 4 bases, J shed 4 bases, and the junction held 9 bases outside the gene matches. Germline V lookup: CDR1 SNHLY, CDR2 FYNNEI. The CDR3 spans 17 residues. CDR3 residues: CASSANGLAGGAYEQYF. CDR3 sequence (DNA): TGTGCCAGCAGTGCGAACGGACTAGCGGGAGGCGCTTACGAGCAGTACTTC.

V is TRBV18 and J is TRBJ2-7; TRBD1 aligns across 9 bases. This CDR3 contains 16 residues. The germline V gene has CDR1 KGHSH and CDR2 LQKENI. J lost 5 bases, V lost 3 bases, and 11 bases had no gene match. CDR3 sequence reads: CASSPSLTGGGHEQYF. CDR3 coding DNA: TGTGCCAGCTCACCTAGTCTCACAGGGGGCGGGCACGAGCAGTACTTC.

V is TRBV6-5 and J is TRBJ1-5; no firm D call. There are 15 residues in the CDR3. In germline, CDR1 is MNHEY, CDR2 SVGAGI. Trimming took 2 bases from V and 0 from J, leaving 8 bases between them. CDR3: CASSYRGDSNQPQHF. In nucleotides, the CDR3 is TGTGCCAGCAGTTACAGAGGAGATAGCAATCAGCCCCAGCATTTT.

This chain connects TRBV24-1 to TRBJ2-1; TRBD1 might be the D (6 bases). The germline V gene encodes CDR1 KGHDR and CDR2 SFDVKD. The CDR3 is made up of 17 amino acids. Trimming pared 5 bases from V and 3 bases from J, leaving 19 bases between. CDR3 amino acids: CATSASDSHPLYNEQFF. In nucleotides, the CDR3 is TGTGCCACCAGTGCGTCGGACAGTCACCCACTCTACAATGAGCAGTTCTTC.

The V and J genes are TRBV2 and TRBJ1-3; tentatively, D is TRBD1 (5 bases). Germline values: CDR1 SNHLY, CDR2 FYNNEI. The CDR3 is 12 residues long. V was trimmed by 6 bases and J by 4 bases, leaving 7 bases between them. The CDR3 spells CASRDNGNTIYF. The DNA of the CDR3 is TGTGCCAGCAGGGACAACGGAAACACCATATATTTT. Combining the CDR3 with reference TRBV2 and TRBJ1-3 gives the whole variable domain EPEVTQTPSHQVTQMGQEVILRCVPISNHLYFYWYRQILGQKVEFLVSFYNNEISEKSEIFDDQFSVERPDGSNFTLKIRSTKLEDSAMYFCASRDNGNTIYFGEGSWLTVV.

The chain recombines TRBV18 with TRBJ2-7, with D possibly being TRBD1 (5 bases). This CDR3 region has 13 residues. CDR1 and CDR2 from the germline V gene are KGHSH and LQKENI. V lost 3 bases, J lost 3 bases, and 9 bases lay in between. The CDR3 spells CASSPSDSYEQYF. For the CDR3, the DNA is TGTGCCAGCTCACCCTCCGACAGCTACGAGCAGTACTTC.

The chain recombines TRBV6-5 with TRBJ1-5, with D possibly TRBD1 on 5 matching bases. CDR3 length: 15 amino acids. V was pared by 6 bases and J by 4 bases, with 16 bases between. In germline, CDR1 is MNHEY, CDR2 SVGAGI. DNA of the CDR3: TGTGCCAGCAGCCAGGGCCTAACTCAAAATCAGCCCCAGCATTTT. This codes for CASSQGLTQNQPQHF.

V gene TRBV7-2 combines with J gene TRBJ2-7; 12 positions match TRBD1. The germline V gene encodes CDR1 SGHTA and CDR2 FQGNSA. Trimming at V came to 5 bases and at J to 7 bases, leaving 6 bases not matched to a gene. This CDR3 region has 14 residues. The CDR3 DNA reads as TGTGCCAGCAGCGGGGGACAGGGGGCCCGGGAGCAGTACTTC. It translates to CASSGGQGAREQYF.

In its sample, this clone was seen once. The chain recombines TRBV29-1 with TRBJ1-2; D is ambiguous. This CDR3 comprises 11 residues. Trimming shortened V by 6 bases and J by 12 bases, and 17 bases separated the two germline ends. Germline V gene lookup returns CDR1 SQVTM and CDR2 ANQGSEA. This CDR3 is CSVWRAPGHTF. The DNA for the CDR3 is TGCAGCGTCTGGCGGGCCCCAGGTCACACCTTC.

This clone was seen a single time. This chain joins TRBV9 and TRBJ2-2; TRBD2 matches at 9 bases. The CDR3 contains 18 residues. V was clipped by 0 bases and J by 6 bases; unmatched bases: 12. Germline V gives CDR1 SGDLS, CDR2 YYNGEE. CDR3 in amino acids: CASSVGTSAQTRAGELFF. The CDR3 region has the DNA TGTGCCAGCAGCGTAGGGACTAGCGCCCAGACGAGGGCCGGGGAGCTGTTTTTT.

In its sample, this clone was seen once. V and J are TRBV19 and TRBJ2-7; maybe TRBD1 (6 bases). Germline lookup yields CDR1 LNHDA and CDR2 SQIVND (reference sequence). The CDR3 has 15 amino acids. V was pared by 3 bases and J by 1 base, with 13 bases between. CDR3 protein: CASSMGDTISYEQYF. The CDR3 coding sequence is TGTGCCAGTAGTATGGGGGACACCATTTCCTACGAGCAGTACTTC.